This TCR beta chain was sequenced during a study of identical twins. Study conclusions and caveats: Models underpredicted monozygotic twin sharing of out-of-frame TCR alpha.

This CDR3 region has 14 residues. CDR1 SGHRS and CDR2 YFSETQ come from the germline V gene. The V end lost 0 bases, the J end lost 2 bases, and 9 bases lay between the germline ends. Unique molecular identifiers were in the cDNA, with template-switch universal primer binding. TCRdb recomputed calls from the 5' RACE reads with MiXCR, one row per CDR3 protein. The profile shows a few hundred thousand distinct CDR3 sequences, 9.5% to 10% of them singletons. In this sample, this clonotype turned up many times. Its target is unknown. These data also formed part of another study, on yellow fever vaccine responses in identical twins.

The rearrangement uses TRBV5-1 and TRBJ2-7, with D tentatively TRBD1 or TRBD2 (5 bases each). This TCR was sampled from a woman younger than 30 in good health. Sequencing was done on a sample of PBMCs. The DNA for the CDR3 is TGCGCCAGCAGCTTGGAGGGGAGTCCCTACGAGCAGTACTTC. It is translated as CASSLEGSPYEQYF. The full variable domain, completed using reference TRBV5-1 and TRBJ2-7, is KAGVTQTPRYLIKTRGQQVTLSCSPISGHRSVSWYQQTPGQGLQFLFEYFSETQRNKGNFPGRFSGRQFSNSRSEMNVSTLELGDSALYLCASSLEGSPYEQYFGPGTRLTVT.